This TCR beta chain was obtained from a study of OX40 agonist ivuxolimab in advanced cancers. In terms of the full investigation: The costimulatory receptor OX40 (CD134) was targeted by ivuxolimab, a fully human IgG2 agonistic monoclonal antibody. Partial responses occurred in three dose-escalation patients: two with cutaneous melanoma and one with hepatocellular carcinoma. Intravenous ivuxolimab was administered to patients every 2 weeks at six dose levels: 0.01, 0.1, 0.3, 1.5, 3 and 10 mg/kg. Of the 50 to 55 dose-escalation patients, hepatocellular carcinoma was present in 19, melanoma in around 15, renal cell carcinoma in 9 and head and neck cancer in 9. The point of sequencing TCRbeta in the periphery was to test whether ivuxolimab changed TCR sequence diversity and drove clonal T-cell expansion. The dose-escalation cohort was around 83% male with a mean age of approximately 60 years, ranging from 23 to 79. Patients were allowed to have had prior anti-PD-1, anti-PD-L1 or anti-CTLA-4 therapy, and around 41% of the dose-escalation patients had previously received checkpoint inhibitors. The paper reports the monotherapy dose-escalation portion (N ≈ 50 patients) of the phase I ivuxolimab trial.

Turning to this clone: No cognate antigen has been identified for it. The sample holds no much larger clone one base away, and base qualities are not on file.

The paper as a whole reports these results and caveats: At doses of 0.1 to 3.0 mg/kg, clonal expansion of both CD4+ and CD8+ T cells in blood was seen between baseline and week 6. Low levels of normalized T-cell clonal expansion were also seen in some patients who did not respond. After ivuxolimab, CD8+ T cells had more expanded clones than CD4+ T cells on average. Antigen specificity was not determined for the clonally expanded peripheral T cells. In the 0.1-3.0 mg/kg groups, partial responders had among the lowest normalized peripheral clonal expansion, particularly in CD8+ T cells.

The trial excluded patients who had a history of autoimmune disease or who were on systemic immunosuppression. In every dose cohort, peripheral blood was drawn for TCR sequencing at baseline, cycle 4 day 1, and cycle 7 day 1. Samples came from an open-label, multicenter, first-in-human phase I dose-escalation trial of ivuxolimab. Adults with locally advanced or metastatic melanoma, renal cell, hepatocellular, or head and neck squamous cell carcinoma were enrolled in the trial. CD4+ and CD8+ T cells were sorted separately from peripheral blood before TCR sequencing. The CDR3 holds 13 amino acids from the cysteine to the phenylalanine. Only CDR3 DNA is held: 39 bases, read in frame from base 1. Per the germline V gene (reference sequence), GTSNPN is the CDR1 and SVGIG is the CDR2. Trimmed from V: 4 bases; trimmed from J: 7 bases; junction bases lacking a gene match: 10. Genomic DNA was isolated from the sorted cells so that the TCRbeta CDR3 region could be sequenced. TCRbeta CDR3 regions were sequenced using the immunoSEQ Assay. As stored in TCRdb, this immuneACCESS dataset retains in-frame rearrangements with V and J assigned. A fraction of the clones does not appear; measured against another copy, unresolved V genes explain less than half of the discrepancy, and the remainder lacks a known reason. The sample table lists about 19,000 clones, roughly 84% of them with a count of one. Jointly, the top ten make up approximately 3.9% of the sample.

The source was CD4+ or CD8+ T cells sorted from blood, collected in a trial of the OX40 agonist ivuxolimab. This TCR was sampled from an adult with an advanced solid tumor such as melanoma, head and neck, liver or kidney cancer. The V and J segments used are TRBV30 and TRBJ2-7, and 7 junction bases match TRBD1. CDR3 reads: CAWMGDSGHEQYF. The bases are TGTGCCTGGATGGGGGACAGTGGCCATGAGCAGTACTTC.